This T cell receptor (beta chain) was found in a study of blood T cell repertoires in COVID-19. About the study: PBMCs, B-cell-depleted T cells, or T cells were the source of the cDNA or gDNA that made up the material.

Per the study methods: Estimation of nucleated cell counts relied on the amplification of reference gene primers. The data were produced by immunoSEQ multiplex PCR, yet TCRdb's version contains in-frame clones alone and is incomplete. V and J calls plus clone size are reproduced from that table; the DNA served to infer D and trimming. The table has 280,000 or so clones, roughly 90% seen once. The sample comprised PBMCs or T cells enriched from blood (not recorded which). This TCR derives from a woman aged 18 to 35 with acute COVID-19.

CDR3 in amino acids: CASSSGGGQETQYF. CDR3 DNA sequence: TGCGCCAGCAGCTCTGGGGGAGGGCAAGAGACCCAGTACTTC. This chain uses TRBV5-1 with TRBJ2-5; 7 bases fit TRBD2. In germline, CDR1 is SGHRS, CDR2 YFSETQ. The length of the CDR3 is 14 residues. With V trimmed by 3 bases and J by 2 bases, 4 bases remained unmatched.